These T cell receptor beta chains were read from a single sample in a study of response to subunit inactivated influenza vaccine. TCRdb re-derived calls from the RT-PCR reads in MiXCR, one entry per CDR3 protein. Of roughly 790,000 distinct CDR3 sequences listed, 21% were seen once; the top ten hold about 10%. The sample here was PBMCs from blood, taken roughly 5 days after vaccination. The source of these receptors is a man aged 50-59 years who received an inactivated influenza vaccine. Each CDR3 is given with its conserved first and last residue. D genes are given only for firm matches. Some rows have no size entry. The others give once, few or many, or a class for an expanded clone.

clone size: many; V gene: TRBV15; CDR3 length: 15; J gene: TRBJ2-1; D gene: -; CDR3 DNA: TGTGCCACCAGCAGAGATCCCACAGCGATCGATGAGCAGTTCTTC; CDR3 protein: CATSRDPTAIDEQFF
clone size: -; V gene: TRBV5-5; CDR3 length: 11; J gene: TRBJ2-5; D gene: -; CDR3 DNA: TGTGCCAGCAGCTTAGCTTGGGACCAGTACTTC; CDR3 protein: CASSLAWDQYF
clone size: -; V gene: TRBV12-3/TRBV12-4; CDR3 length: 15; J gene: TRBJ1-2; D gene: -; CDR3 DNA: TGTGCCAGCAGTTTAGGTCCCAAACGTAGCTATGGCTACACCTTC; CDR3 protein: CASSLGPKRSYGYTF
clone size: few; V gene: TRBV12-3/TRBV12-4; CDR3 length: 15; J gene: TRBJ1-2; D gene: -; CDR3 DNA: TGTGCCAGCAGTTTGGGCTCACCGATACTCTATGGCTACACCTTC; CDR3 protein: CASSLGSPILYGYTF
clone size: few; V gene: TRBV5-5; CDR3 length: 17; J gene: TRBJ2-3; D gene: TRBD2; CDR3 DNA: TGTGCCAGCAGCTTGGGGCTAGCGGGGGGGAGCACAGATACGCAGTATTTT; CDR3 protein: CASSLGLAGGSTDTQYF
clone size: -; V gene: TRBV4-1; CDR3 length: 14; J gene: TRBJ1-1; D gene: -; CDR3 DNA: TGCGCCAGCAGCCAAGAATTAAAGAACACTGAAGCTTTCTTT; CDR3 protein: CASSQELKNTEAFF
clone size: few; V gene: TRBV5-1; CDR3 length: 16; J gene: TRBJ2-1; D gene: TRBD2; CDR3 DNA: TGCGCCAGCAGCGCTGAGCGGGGGAGCTCCTACAATGAGCAGTTCTTC; CDR3 protein: CASSAERGSSYNEQFF
clone size: few; V gene: TRBV20-1; CDR3 length: 15; J gene: TRBJ2-5; D gene: TRBD1; CDR3 DNA: TGCAGTGCTAGATCGACAGGGGGCTTCCAAGAGACCCAGTACTTC; CDR3 protein: CSARSTGGFQETQYF
clone size: many; V gene: TRBV12-3/TRBV12-4; CDR3 length: 14; J gene: TRBJ1-5; D gene: -; CDR3 DNA: TGTGCCAGCAGTTTCACACAGATCTATCAGTCCCAGCATTTT; CDR3 protein: CASSFTQIYQSQHF
clone size: -; V gene: TRBV20-1; CDR3 length: 14; J gene: TRBJ1-5; D gene: -; CDR3 DNA: TGCAGTGCTAGAGTTTCCGGGGGCCGTCAGCCCCAGCATTTT; CDR3 protein: CSARVSGGRQPQHF
clone size: -; V gene: TRBV5-1; CDR3 length: 13; J gene: TRBJ2-7; D gene: TRBD2; CDR3 DNA: TGCGCCAGCAGCGCTAGCGGGACCTACGAGCAGTACTTC; CDR3 protein: CASSASGTYEQYF
clone size: -; V gene: TRBV3-1; CDR3 length: 13; J gene: TRBJ2-7; D gene: -; CDR3 DNA: TGTGCCAGCAGCCAATTTGGTGCTACGCAGCAGTACTTC; CDR3 protein: CASSQFGATQQYF
clone size: -; V gene: TRBV28; CDR3 length: 11; J gene: TRBJ2-1; D gene: -; CDR3 DNA: TGTGCCAGCAGCCGGGATTATGAGCAGTTCTTC; CDR3 protein: CASSRDYEQFF
clone size: once; V gene: TRBV4-3; CDR3 length: 11; J gene: TRBJ1-3; D gene: -; CDR3 DNA: TGCGCCAGCAGTCCTATTGACACCATATATTTT; CDR3 protein: CASSPIDTIYF
clone size: few; V gene: TRBV29-1; CDR3 length: 13; J gene: TRBJ2-7; D gene: TRBD1; CDR3 DNA: TGCAGCGTAGGGACAGTTCCCGCGTCCGAGCAGTACTTC; CDR3 protein: CSVGTVPASEQYF
clone size: -; V gene: TRBV6-1; CDR3 length: 14; J gene: TRBJ2-4; D gene: TRBD1; CDR3 DNA: TGTGCCAGCAGTACCGGGACAGTGAAAAACATTCAGTACTTC; CDR3 protein: CASSTGTVKNIQYF
clone size: -; V gene: TRBV5-1; CDR3 length: 16; J gene: TRBJ1-2; D gene: -; CDR3 DNA: TGCGCCAGCAGCTTGGCCTGGGACCCTACTAACTATGGCTACACCTTC; CDR3 protein: CASSLAWDPTNYGYTF
clone size: -; V gene: TRBV20-1; CDR3 length: 13; J gene: TRBJ1-2; D gene: -; CDR3 DNA: TGCAGTGCTGAAGTTGGGGGAGTGGGGGGCTACACCTTC; CDR3 protein: CSAEVGGVGGYTF
clone size: -; V gene: TRBV4-3; CDR3 length: 13; J gene: TRBJ1-3; D gene: -; CDR3 DNA: TGCGCCAGCAGCCCGGACAGAGGAAACACCATATATTTT; CDR3 protein: CASSPDRGNTIYF
clone size: once; V gene: TRBV6-2/TRBV6-3; CDR3 length: 15; J gene: TRBJ2-3; D gene: -; CDR3 DNA: TGTGCCAGCAGCCCGGTGTTCGTAAGCACAGATACGCAGTATTTT; CDR3 protein: CASSPVFVSTDTQYF
clone size: -; V gene: TRBV9; CDR3 length: 17; J gene: TRBJ2-5; D gene: TRBD2; CDR3 DNA: TGTGCCAGCAGCGTAGAGCCTAGCGGGAGGCACCATGAGACCCAGTACTTC; CDR3 protein: CASSVEPSGRHHETQYF
clone size: -; V gene: TRBV10-3; CDR3 length: 15; J gene: TRBJ2-7; D gene: TRBD2; CDR3 DNA: TGTGCCATCAGTGAAGGTAGCGGGTTCGCCTACGAGCAGTACTTC; CDR3 protein: CAISEGSGFAYEQYF
clone size: few; V gene: TRBV7-2; CDR3 length: 16; J gene: TRBJ2-1; D gene: TRBD1; CDR3 DNA: TGTGCCAGCAAAAGACAGGGGGCGGGGTCCTACAATGAGCAGTTCTTC; CDR3 protein: CASKRQGAGSYNEQFF
clone size: -; V gene: TRBV7-2; CDR3 length: 15; J gene: TRBJ2-7; D gene: TRBD2; CDR3 DNA: TGTGCCAGCAGCGTCGGAGCGGGGACTTTGTACGAGCAGTACTTC; CDR3 protein: CASSVGAGTLYEQYF
clone size: -; V gene: TRBV10-3; CDR3 length: 17; J gene: TRBJ1-3; D gene: -; CDR3 DNA: TGTGCCATCAGTGAGTCGACACGTAGGTCCTCTGGAAACACCATATATTTT; CDR3 protein: CAISESTRRSSGNTIYF
clone size: -; V gene: TRBV7-3; CDR3 length: 12; J gene: TRBJ1-1; D gene: -; CDR3 DNA: TGTGCCAGCAGCGAAGCCGGGACAGAAGCTTTCTTT; CDR3 protein: CASSEAGTEAFF
clone size: many; V gene: TRBV12-3/TRBV12-4; CDR3 length: 13; J gene: TRBJ2-3; D gene: -; CDR3 DNA: TGTGCCAGCAGCTCAGGCCGAGCGTCTACGCAGTATTTT; CDR3 protein: CASSSGRASTQYF
clone size: -; V gene: TRBV12-3/TRBV12-4; CDR3 length: 14; J gene: TRBJ2-7; D gene: TRBD1; CDR3 DNA: TGTGCCAGCAGTTTAAGTCAGGGGGCGGCCGAGCAGTACTTC; CDR3 protein: CASSLSQGAAEQYF
clone size: few; V gene: TRBV20-1; CDR3 length: 15; J gene: TRBJ2-1; D gene: TRBD2; CDR3 DNA: TGCAGTGCTAACGCGGGAGGGCCTCTGTACGATGAGCAGTTCTTC; CDR3 protein: CSANAGGPLYDEQFF
clone size: -; V gene: TRBV5-1; CDR3 length: 16; J gene: TRBJ2-3; D gene: TRBD2; CDR3 DNA: TGCGCCAGCAGCGAGGGACTAGCGGGAGTCGCAGATACGCAGTATTTT; CDR3 protein: CASSEGLAGVADTQYF
clone size: many; V gene: TRBV7-2; CDR3 length: 13; J gene: TRBJ1-4; D gene: -; CDR3 DNA: TGTGCCAGCAGCTTACCCGCTGAGGAAAAACTGTTTTTT; CDR3 protein: CASSLPAEEKLFF
clone size: few; V gene: TRBV20-1; CDR3 length: 15; J gene: TRBJ2-7; D gene: -; CDR3 DNA: TGCAGTGCCCCTATCCAAAGGGGCAGGACCTACGAGCAGTACTTC; CDR3 protein: CSAPIQRGRTYEQYF
clone size: -; V gene: TRBV28; CDR3 length: 16; J gene: TRBJ2-7; D gene: TRBD1; CDR3 DNA: TGTGCCAGCAGTTTATGGGGACAGGATTCCTCCTACGAGCAGTACTTC; CDR3 protein: CASSLWGQDSSYEQYF
clone size: many; V gene: TRBV2; CDR3 length: 14; J gene: TRBJ2-7; D gene: -; CDR3 DNA: TGTGCCAGCGTGGGGTGGAATCGGGTCTACGAGCAGTACTTC; CDR3 protein: CASVGWNRVYEQYF
clone size: -; V gene: TRBV6-2/TRBV6-3; CDR3 length: 16; J gene: TRBJ2-7; D gene: -; CDR3 DNA: TGTGCCAGCAGTTACGCAACCTCCGAGTGGTCCTACGAGCAGTACTTC; CDR3 protein: CASSYATSEWSYEQYF
clone size: few; V gene: TRBV6-2/TRBV6-3; CDR3 length: 17; J gene: TRBJ2-1; D gene: TRBD2; CDR3 DNA: TGTGCCAGCAGTTACCCCACCGGCGGGGGGGCCTACAATGAGCAGTTCTTC; CDR3 protein: CASSYPTGGGAYNEQFF
clone size: -; V gene: TRBV5-1; CDR3 length: 12; J gene: TRBJ2-5; D gene: -; CDR3 DNA: TGCGCCAGCAGCTGGACAAAGGGGACCCAGTACTTC; CDR3 protein: CASSWTKGTQYF
clone size: -; V gene: TRBV7-3; CDR3 length: 15; J gene: TRBJ2-2; D gene: -; CDR3 DNA: TGTGCCAGCAGAACCGGGACACGGAACACCGGGGAGCTGTTTTTT; CDR3 protein: CASRTGTRNTGELFF
clone size: -; V gene: TRBV4-2; CDR3 length: 17; J gene: TRBJ1-4; D gene: -; CDR3 DNA: TGTGCCAGCAGCCAAGATCTTATCCTGACAGAGGCAGAAAAACTGTTTTTT; CDR3 protein: CASSQDLILTEAEKLFF
clone size: many; V gene: TRBV6-1; CDR3 length: 13; J gene: TRBJ1-5; D gene: -; CDR3 DNA: TGTGCCAGCAGAAGAGACAGATATCAGCCCCAGCATTTT; CDR3 protein: CASRRDRYQPQHF
clone size: -; V gene: TRBV7-2; CDR3 length: 15; J gene: TRBJ1-4; D gene: TRBD1; CDR3 DNA: TGTGCCAGCAGCCTCCCGGACAGGGGGCGCGAAAAACTGTTTTTT; CDR3 protein: CASSLPDRGREKLFF
clone size: -; V gene: TRBV7-9; CDR3 length: 12; J gene: TRBJ2-5; D gene: -; CDR3 DNA: TGTGCCATAACCAACTTCCAAGAGACCCAGTACTTC; CDR3 protein: CAITNFQETQYF
clone size: -; V gene: TRBV27; CDR3 length: 23; J gene: TRBJ2-2; D gene: TRBD1; CDR3 DNA: TGTGCCAGCAGTTTGAGGTCCAGGGGGCTAATTTATGGGACCCAACCGAGCACCGGGGAGCTGTTTTTT; CDR3 protein: CASSLRSRGLIYGTQPSTGELFF
clone size: -; V gene: TRBV5-1; CDR3 length: 17; J gene: TRBJ1-2; D gene: TRBD1; CDR3 DNA: TGCGCCAGCAGCTTGACCGCTCCCGGGACAGGGAACCGGGGCTACACCTTC; CDR3 protein: CASSLTAPGTGNRGYTF
clone size: -; V gene: TRBV18; CDR3 length: 16; J gene: TRBJ2-1; D gene: TRBD1; CDR3 DNA: TGTGCCAGCTCACCCGATAGCCCCGGGACAGGAAGTGCGCAGTTCTTC; CDR3 protein: CASSPDSPGTGSAQFF
clone size: -; V gene: TRBV4-2; CDR3 length: 18; J gene: TRBJ2-1; D gene: TRBD2; CDR3 DNA: TGTGCCAGCAGCCAAGATCTCCTAGCGGGAGGAAGATACAATGAGCAGTTCTTC; CDR3 protein: CASSQDLLAGGRYNEQFF
clone size: -; V gene: TRBV29-1; CDR3 length: 18; J gene: TRBJ2-1; D gene: TRBD2; CDR3 DNA: TGCAGCGTTGATGGGGGGTCCACAAGCGGGAGGGCCTACAATGAGCAGTTCTTC; CDR3 protein: CSVDGGSTSGRAYNEQFF
clone size: few; V gene: TRBV25-1; CDR3 length: 13; J gene: TRBJ2-1; D gene: -; CDR3 DNA: TGTGCCAGCAGTGAATTAAGGGTTAATGAGCAGTTCTTC; CDR3 protein: CASSELRVNEQFF
clone size: -; V gene: TRBV6-1; CDR3 length: 15; J gene: TRBJ2-6; D gene: -; CDR3 DNA: TGTGCCAGCAGTGATTGGGGAACTGGGGCCAACGTCCTGACTTTC; CDR3 protein: CASSDWGTGANVLTF
clone size: -; V gene: TRBV5-6; CDR3 length: 18; J gene: TRBJ1-2; D gene: -; CDR3 DNA: TGTGCCAGCAGCTCAGGACAGAGAGAAAGATTTAGGAGCTATGGCTACACCTTC; CDR3 protein: CASSSGQRERFRSYGYTF
clone size: few; V gene: TRBV9; CDR3 length: 14; J gene: TRBJ2-2; D gene: -; CDR3 DNA: TGTGCCAGCAGCGTAGAGTGGGGCACCGGGGAGCTGTTTTTT; CDR3 protein: CASSVEWGTGELFF
clone size: many; V gene: TRBV20-1; CDR3 length: 15; J gene: TRBJ2-7; D gene: -; CDR3 DNA: TGCAGTGCTAGTACCGGATTTTGGGACTCCTACGAGCAGTACTTC; CDR3 protein: CSASTGFWDSYEQYF
clone size: -; V gene: TRBV2; CDR3 length: 17; J gene: TRBJ2-7; D gene: -; CDR3 DNA: TGTGCCAGCAGGGAGAGCCCTCAACTCCTCCTCGACTACGAGCAGTACTTC; CDR3 protein: CASRESPQLLLDYEQYF
clone size: few; V gene: TRBV20-1; CDR3 length: 14; J gene: TRBJ2-3; D gene: TRBD1; CDR3 DNA: TGCAGTGCCCCGGGACAGGGGTCTTCAGATACGCAGTATTTT; CDR3 protein: CSAPGQGSSDTQYF